Following are 30 T cell receptor beta chains from one sample sequenced in a study of cytomegalovirus exposure and HLA in healthy donors. The PCR used 60 Vbeta and 13 Jbeta primers. Sequencing used immunoSEQ multiplex PCR; TCRdb keeps in-frame clones, though not all of them. The listing contains some 130,000 clones. The sample was PBMCs. The receptors were gathered from a woman aged 40 to 50 in good health and CMV-seropositive.

This sequence joins TRBV11-1 and TRBJ2-1; 11 bases map to TRBD2. In germline, CDR1 is SGHAT, CDR2 FQDESV (reference sequence). V dropped 3 bases and J dropped 2; count of bases not matched to a gene: 3. The CDR3 is made up of 16 amino acids. In DNA form, the CDR3 reads TGTGCCAGCAGCTTGGCGACTAGCGGGACCTACAATGAGCAGTTCTTC. Amino acids: CASSLATSGTYNEQFF. The full variable domain, in which reference TRBV11-1 and TRBJ2-1 provide the parts outside the CDR3, is EAEVAQSPRYKITEKSQAVAFWCDPISGHATLYWYRQILGQGPELLVQFQDESVVDDSQLPKDRFSAERLKGVDSTLKIQPAELGDSAMYLCASSLATSGTYNEQFFGPGTRLTVL.

A note on this clone: It is unclear where the CDR3 begins or ends on the DNA, so no DNA is shown, and the CDR3 is as TCRdb lists it. The chain employs TRBV10-1 and TRBJ2-7; TRBD2, the table's D call, lacks a check against the DNA. Germline lookup yields CDR1 WNHNN and CDR2 SYGVQD (reference sequence). The CDR3 is made up of 13 amino acids, end residues included. The CDR3 is CASSTSGSYEQYF.

The chain combines TRBV23-1 with TRBJ2-7, with D possibly being TRBD2 (5 bases). TRBV23-1 is recorded as an ORF, its role being uncertain. Between the trimmed V and J ends, which lost 3 bases and 3 bases, there was a span of 15 bases. This CDR3 contains 15 residues. The CDR3 sequence is CASSHRTGNGYEQYF. The CDR3 region has the DNA TGCGCCAGCAGTCACCGGACCGGGAACGGCTACGAGCAGTACTTC.

The chain uses TRBV7-9 and TRBJ2-1; 11 nucleotides align to TRBD1. CDR3 length: 15 amino acids. With V trimmed by 6 bases and J by 5 bases, 6 bases remained unmatched. CDR1 is SEHNR and CDR2 is FQNEAQ in the germline V gene (reference sequence). The CDR3: CASRVGTGGDNEQFF. CDR3 in DNA: TGTGCCAGCAGGGTGGGGACAGGGGGGGACAATGAGCAGTTCTTC. The complete variable domain, with remaining parts taken from reference TRBV7-9 and TRBJ2-1, reads DTGVSQNPRHKITKRGQNVTFRCDPISEHNRLYWYRQTLGQGPEFLTYFQNEAQLEKSRLLSDRFSAERPKGSFSTLEIQRTEQGDSAMYLCASRVGTGGDNEQFFGPGTRLTVL.

The rearrangement joins TRBV9 to TRBJ2-3; 7 bases align to TRBD2. V shed 3 bases and J 0 bases; nucleotides not matched to a gene: 13. CDR3 length: 18 amino acids. Germline CDR1 and CDR2: SGDLS and YYNGEE. Here the CDR3 reads CASSATSAPFSSTDTQYF. DNA of the CDR3: TGTGCCAGCAGCGCCACTAGCGCACCGTTCTCTAGCACAGATACGCAGTATTTT.

The chain recombines TRBV11-2 with TRBJ2-4; 11 bases match TRBD2. CDR1 is SGHAT and CDR2 is FQNNGV in the germline V gene. The length of the CDR3 is 14 residues. V gave up 5 bases and J gave up 5 bases; unmatched junction bases: 2. The CDR3 spells CASSPGLAENIQYF. The CDR3 DNA is TGTGCCAGCAGCCCGGGACTAGCGGAAAACATTCAGTACTTC.

The rearrangement joins TRBV7-2 to TRBJ2-7, with 8 bases fitting TRBD2. Germline CDR1 is SGHTA and CDR2 is FQGNSA. V lost 0 bases and J lost 0; bases outside the gene matches: 10. This CDR3 has 18 residues. The CDR3 region is CASSLASSGYSDSYEQYF. CDR3 DNA: TGTGCCAGCAGCTTAGCGTCTAGCGGGTACTCCGACTCCTACGAGCAGTACTTC. Full variable domain (rest looked up from reference TRBV7-2 and TRBJ2-7): GAGVSQSPSNKVTEKGKDVELRCDPISGHTALYWYRQSLGQGLEFLIYFQGNSAPDKSGLPSDRFSAERTGGSVSTLTIQRTQQEDSAVYLCASSLASSGYSDSYEQYFGPGTRLTVT.

V is TRBV6-1 and J is TRBJ2-1, with 13 bases identical to TRBD2. The CDR3 has 14 amino acids. In germline, CDR1 is MNHNS, CDR2 SASEGT. V lost 3 bases and J lost 15; bases outside the gene matches: 8. CDR3 loop: CASSDGLAGVQGFF. CDR3 nucleotide sequence: TGTGCCAGCAGTGACGGACTAGCGGGAGTTCAGGGGTTCTTC.

The genes are TRBV5-1 and TRBJ2-7; 8 nucleotides align to TRBD2. The CDR3 has 15 amino acids. The germline gives CDR1 SGHRS, CDR2 YFSETQ. V was pared by 4 bases and J by 6 bases, with 12 bases of the junction left unmatched. Here the CDR3 reads CASSPVTGGLGEQYF. CDR3 nucleotide sequence: TGCGCCAGCAGCCCGGTGACGGGGGGGTTGGGCGAGCAGTACTTC.

This chain links TRBV6-1 with TRBJ2-1; D perhaps matches TRBD2 (5 bases). The CDR3 is 12 residues long. Germline loops: CDR1 MNHNS, CDR2 SASEGT. With 8 bases removed from V and 8 bases from J, the gap between germline ends came to 13 bases. CDR3 bases: TGTGCCAGCGGGTTTGGGGAGTATGAGCAGTTCTTC. It yields the protein CASGFGEYEQFF.

The V call is TRBV7-3, the J call TRBJ1-1; TRBD1 is a possible D gene (5 bases). Germline assignment: CDR1 SGHTA and CDR2 FQGTGA. CDR3 length: 13 residues. With 4 bases removed from V and 5 bases from J, the gap between germline ends came to 11 bases. CDR3 amino acids: CASSSPTETEAFF. The CDR3 DNA is TGTGCCAGCAGCTCACCGACAGAGACTGAAGCTTTCTTT.

The chain recombines TRBV19 with TRBJ1-5; perhaps TRBD1 as D (5 bases). The CDR3 has 13 residues. Deletions cut 4 bases from V and 5 bases from J, with 9 bases between. The V gene's germline CDR1 is LNHDA and CDR2 SQIVND (reference sequence). CDR3 sequence: CASSTAGYQPQHF. Written as DNA, the CDR3 is TGTGCCAGTAGTACTGCAGGGTATCAGCCCCAGCATTTT.

The chain couples TRBV27 to TRBJ2-1, with TRBD2 matching 7 bases. This CDR3 spans 14 amino acids. From germline, CDR1 is MNHEY and CDR2 SMNVEV (reference sequence). Unmatched junction bases numbered 3, after V lost 4 bases and J lost 3 bases. The CDR3 spells CASSSGGIYNEQFF. The CDR3 DNA is TGTGCCAGCAGTTCCGGGGGGATCTACAATGAGCAGTTCTTC.

The chain joins TRBV29-1 to TRBJ2-3, with D tentatively TRBD2 (6 bases). The CDR3 has 16 residues. The germline V gene encodes CDR1 SQVTM and CDR2 ANQGSEA. The V gene lost 4 bases and the J gene lost 2 bases, with 19 bases spanning the gap. The CDR3 nucleotides are TGCAGCGTTGGTGCAGCGGCCGGGAGCGCCACAGATACGCAGTATTTT. Residues: CSVGAAAGSATDTQYF.

The chain is built from TRBV9 and TRBJ2-5, with 13 bases identical to TRBD2. V shed 4 bases and J 5 bases; nucleotides not matched to a gene: 8. The germline V gene has CDR1 SGDLS and CDR2 YYNGEE. The CDR3 runs 16 residues. CDR3 nucleotide sequence: TGTGCCAGCAGCCGGGGACTAGCGGGAACGGAGGAGACCCAGTACTTC. Protein: CASSRGLAGTEETQYF.

The chain links TRBV28 to TRBJ1-2; 8 bases match TRBD1. Germline assignment: CDR1 MDHEN and CDR2 SYDVKM. The CDR3 extends over 17 amino acids. V lost 1 base, J lost 2 bases, and 9 bases stayed unmatched. Here the CDR3 DNA reads TGTGCCAGCAGTTTATATCAGGCAGGGGGCCTCAACTATGGCTACACCTTC. Translated: CASSLYQAGGLNYGYTF.

The gene calls are TRBV10-3 and TRBJ2-3; 7 bases map to TRBD1. Germline loops: CDR1 ENHRY, CDR2 SYGVKD. Trimming took 3 bases from V and 0 from J; bases not matched to a gene: 6. The CDR3 has 16 residues. CDR3: CAISDVTGKSTDTQYF. In DNA form, the CDR3 reads TGTGCCATCAGTGATGTGACAGGGAAAAGCACAGATACGCAGTATTTT.

The chain is built from TRBV27 and TRBJ2-5; tentative D call: TRBD1 (5 bases). Trimming left V 1 base short and J 2 bases short, with 8 bases between. CDR1 and CDR2 (germline): MNHEY, SMNVEV (reference sequence). The length of the CDR3 is 14 residues. CDR3 loop: CASSLLTAQETQYF. The CDR3 DNA is TGTGCCAGCAGTTTATTGACAGCTCAAGAGACCCAGTACTTC.

The chain has TRBV2 and TRBJ2-7, with 13 bases identical to TRBD2. The CDR3 runs 15 residues. V was clipped by 5 bases and J by 7 bases; unmatched bases: 8. Per germline, CDR1 SNHLY and CDR2 FYNNEI. CDR3 in amino acids: CASSRLAGGQGEQYF. DNA for the CDR3: TGTGCCAGCAGTCGACTAGCGGGAGGCCAGGGAGAGCAGTACTTC. Filled out from reference TRBV2 and TRBJ2-7, the complete variable domain reads EPEVTQTPSHQVTQMGQEVILRCVPISNHLYFYWYRQILGQKVEFLVSFYNNEISEKSEIFDDQFSVERPDGSNFTLKIRSTKLEDSAMYFCASSRLAGGQGEQYFGPGTRLTVT.

The chain recombines TRBV6-5 with TRBJ2-7; the match to TRBD2 covers 12 bases. CDR1 and CDR2 from the germline V gene are MNHEY and SVGAGI. CDR3 length equals 16 residues. J was trimmed by 4 bases and V by 2 bases; bases with no gene match: 6. The CDR3 loop reads CASSYHRLAGGYEQYF. The CDR3 DNA reads TGTGCCAGCAGTTACCACCGGCTAGCGGGGGGGTACGAGCAGTACTTC.

The chain combines TRBV5-1 with TRBJ2-3; TRBD2 might be the D (5 bases). CDR1 and CDR2 from the germline V gene are SGHRS and YFSETQ. V was pared by 1 base and J by 2 bases, with 8 bases between. The CDR3 is 14 residues long. In DNA form, the CDR3 reads TGCGCCAGCAGCTTGCGGGGATCCACAGATACGCAGTATTTT. It encodes CASSLRGSTDTQYF.

V usage is TRBV7-9 and J usage is TRBJ2-7; 9 bases fit TRBD2. Germline V gene data show CDR1 as SEHNR and CDR2 as FQNEAQ (reference sequence). The CDR3 covers 17 residues. Trimming took 1 base from V and 2 from J; bases not matched to a gene: 9. Here the CDR3 reads CASSLGRGRATAYEQYF. The CDR3 DNA reads as TGTGCCAGCAGCTTAGGTCGCGGGAGGGCCACGGCCTACGAGCAGTACTTC.

As to this clone: At one end, the junction sequence differs from germline, possibly due to a read error. The chain couples TRBV25-1 to TRBJ2-7, with D maybe TRBD1 (5 bases). CDR3 length equals 13 residues. CDR1 and CDR2 from the germline V gene are MGHDK and SYGVNS. The CDR3 loop is CASSDRVLYGQYF. CDR3 bases: TGTGCCAGCAGTGACAGGGTCTTGTACGGGCAGTACTTC.

This chain connects TRBV18 to TRBJ1-2, with 8 bases identical to TRBD1. CDR1 and CDR2 from the germline V gene are KGHSH and LQKENI. The CDR3 has 15 residues. Trimming cost V 5 bases and J 4 bases; bases outside gene matches: 9. The CDR3 coding sequence is TGTGCCAGCTCATCGACAGGGGTTTGGGGCTATGGCTACACCTTC. This translates into CASSSTGVWGYGYTF.

V is TRBV19 and J is TRBJ2-1; TRBD2 aligns across 8 bases. The J segment lost 1 base and the V segment lost 6 bases, leaving 11 bases of the junction unmatched. CDR1 LNHDA and CDR2 SQIVND come from the germline V gene (reference sequence). CDR3 size: 17 residues. In DNA form, the CDR3 reads TGTGCCAGTAGGTTCACAAAGTCGGGGGGGTCCTACAATGAGCAGTTCTTC. It is translated as CASRFTKSGGSYNEQFF.

J is TRBJ1-1 and V is TRBV28; 8 bases are shared with TRBD1. With 5 bases clipped from V and 10 bases from J, the junction kept 12 bases outside the gene matches. Germline V CDR1 and CDR2: MDHEN, SYDVKM. The CDR3 consists of 14 residues. The DNA for the CDR3 is TGTGCCAGCAGTCCGCAACCGACAGGGGCGGGAGCTTTCTTT. Encoded protein: CASSPQPTGAGAFF. Based on the CDR3 plus reference TRBV28 and TRBJ1-1, the full variable domain is DVKVTQSSRYLVKRTGEKVFLECVQDMDHENMFWYRQDPGLGLRLIYFSYDVKMKEKGDIPEGYSVSREKKERFSLILESASTNQTSMYLCASSPQPTGAGAFFGQGTRLTVV.

The V gene is TRBV6-6, the J gene TRBJ2-2, with 9 bases identical to TRBD2. The length of the CDR3 is 16 residues. CDR1 MNHNY and CDR2 SVGAGI come from the germline V gene (reference sequence). J gave up 0 bases and V 3 bases, and 2 bases lay outside the gene matches. CDR3: CASSYPSGTNTGELFF. The CDR3 nucleotides read TGTGCCAGCAGTTATCCTAGCGGGACGAACACCGGGGAGCTGTTTTTT.

The rearrangement joins TRBV28 to TRBJ2-5; 15 nucleotides match TRBD2. V dropped 5 bases and J dropped 5; count of bases not matched to a gene: 9. This CDR3 has 17 residues. Germline V CDR1 and CDR2: MDHEN, SYDVKM. CDR3 sequence (DNA): TGTGCCAGCAGTCGGACTAGCGGGAGGGCCTTCGGGGAGACCCAGTACTTC. The encoded protein is CASSRTSGRAFGETQYF.

As for this clone: The junction and the germline gene differ at one end; a read error may be behind it. The chain has TRBV7-7 and TRBJ2-5, with 10 bases aligning to TRBD1. Germline V gene data show CDR1 as SSHAT and CDR2 as FNYEAQ (reference sequence). The length of the CDR3 is 16 residues. The CDR3 DNA reads TGTGCTAGCAGCCCCGGGGACAGGGGAGGCCAAGAGACCCAGTACTTC. It translates to CASSPGDRGGQETQYF. Looking up the rest from reference TRBV7-7 and TRBJ2-5 gives the full variable domain: GAGVSQSPRYKVTKRGQDVTLRCDPISSHATLYWYQQALGQGPEFLTYFNYEAQPDKSGLPSDRFSAERPEGSISTLTIQRTEQRDSAMYRCASSPGDRGGQETQYFGPGTRLLVL.

This chain uses TRBV6-7 with TRBJ1-2; possible D gene TRBD1, 5 bases. TRBV6-7 is an ORF; its function is uncertain. CDR3 size: 14 residues. CDR3 coding DNA: TGTGTTACGGGGGAGCCCACTAACGTATATGGCTACACCTTC. It yields the protein CVTGEPTNVYGYTF.